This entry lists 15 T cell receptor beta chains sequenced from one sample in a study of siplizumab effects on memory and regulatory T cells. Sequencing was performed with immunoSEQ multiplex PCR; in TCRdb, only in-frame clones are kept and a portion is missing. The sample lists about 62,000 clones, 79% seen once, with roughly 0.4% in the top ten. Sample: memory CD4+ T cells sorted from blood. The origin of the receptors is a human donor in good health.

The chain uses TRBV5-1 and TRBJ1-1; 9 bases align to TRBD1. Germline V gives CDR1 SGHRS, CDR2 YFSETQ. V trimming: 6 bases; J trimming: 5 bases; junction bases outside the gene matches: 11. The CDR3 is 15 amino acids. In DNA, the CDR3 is TGCGCCAGCATCAAGGGACAGGGAGGTTTTACTGAAGCTTTCTTT. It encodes CASIKGQGGFTEAFF.

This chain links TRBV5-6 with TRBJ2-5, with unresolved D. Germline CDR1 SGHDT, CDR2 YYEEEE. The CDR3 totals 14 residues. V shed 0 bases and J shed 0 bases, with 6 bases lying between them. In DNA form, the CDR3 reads TGTGCCAGCAGCTTGGACACCTACCAAGAGACCCAGTACTTC. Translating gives CASSLDTYQETQYF.

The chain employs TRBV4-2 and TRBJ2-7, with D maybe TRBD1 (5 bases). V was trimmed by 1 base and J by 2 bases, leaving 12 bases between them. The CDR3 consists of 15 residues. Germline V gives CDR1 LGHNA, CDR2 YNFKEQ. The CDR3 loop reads CASSQGSGSAYEQYF. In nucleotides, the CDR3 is TGTGCCAGCAGCCAAGGTTCAGGGTCGGCCTACGAGCAGTACTTC.

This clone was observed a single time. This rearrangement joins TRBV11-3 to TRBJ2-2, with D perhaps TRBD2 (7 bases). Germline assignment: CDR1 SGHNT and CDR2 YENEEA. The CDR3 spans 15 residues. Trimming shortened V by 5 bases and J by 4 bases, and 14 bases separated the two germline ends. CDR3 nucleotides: TGTGCCAGCAGCCACGGGGGGCAAAGCACCGGGGAGCTGTTTTTT. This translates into CASSHGGQSTGELFF. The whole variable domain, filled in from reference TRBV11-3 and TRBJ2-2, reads EAGVVQSPRYKIIEKKQPVAFWCNPISGHNTLYWYLQNLGQGPELLIRYENEEAVDDSQLPKDRFSAERLKGVDSTLKIQPAELGDSAVYLCASSHGGQSTGELFFGEGSRLTVL.

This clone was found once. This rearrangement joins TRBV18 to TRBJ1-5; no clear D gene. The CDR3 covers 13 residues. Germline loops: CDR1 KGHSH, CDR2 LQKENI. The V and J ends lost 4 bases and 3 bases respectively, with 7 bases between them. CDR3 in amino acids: CASSLGLNQPQHF. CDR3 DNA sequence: TGTGCCAGCTCACTCGGACTCAATCAGCCCCAGCATTTT.

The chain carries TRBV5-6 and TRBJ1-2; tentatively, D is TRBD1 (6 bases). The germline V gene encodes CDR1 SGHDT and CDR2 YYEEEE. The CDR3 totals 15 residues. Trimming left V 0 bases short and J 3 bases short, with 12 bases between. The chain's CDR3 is CASSLAGALDYGYTF. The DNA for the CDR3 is TGTGCCAGCAGCTTGGCGGGGGCGCTTGACTATGGCTACACCTTC.

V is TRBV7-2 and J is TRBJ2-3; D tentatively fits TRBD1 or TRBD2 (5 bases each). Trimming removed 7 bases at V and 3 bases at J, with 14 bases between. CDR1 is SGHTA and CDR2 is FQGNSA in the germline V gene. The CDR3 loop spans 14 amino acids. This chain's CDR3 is CASTLRGVTDTQYF. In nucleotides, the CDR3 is TGTGCCAGCACCCTCAGAGGGGTTACAGATACGCAGTATTTT.

The CDR3 reads CASSLTVDGELFF. CDR3 DNA sequence: TGTGCCAGCAGCTTAACTGTTGACGGGGAGCTGTTTTTT. The chain carries TRBV7-3 and TRBJ2-2; no firm D call. The germline V gene encodes CDR1 SGHTA and CDR2 FQGTGA. The CDR3 covers 13 residues. The V gene lost 0 bases and the J gene lost 7 bases, with 6 bases spanning the gap.

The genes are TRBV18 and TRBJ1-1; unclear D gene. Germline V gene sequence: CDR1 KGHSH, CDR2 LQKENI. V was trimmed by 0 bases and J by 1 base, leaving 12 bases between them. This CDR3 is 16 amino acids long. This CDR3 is CASSPPGVGRNTEAFF. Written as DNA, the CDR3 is TGTGCCAGCTCACCACCCGGGGTGGGCAGGAACACTGAAGCTTTCTTT.

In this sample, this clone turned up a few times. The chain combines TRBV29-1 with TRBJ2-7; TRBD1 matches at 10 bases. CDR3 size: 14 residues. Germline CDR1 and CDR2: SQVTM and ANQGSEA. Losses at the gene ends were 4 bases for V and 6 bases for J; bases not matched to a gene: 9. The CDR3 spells CSVGAGTGASEQYF. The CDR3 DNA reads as TGCAGCGTTGGAGCCGGGACAGGGGCCTCCGAGCAGTACTTC.

In DNA form, the CDR3 reads TGTGCCAGCAAGCTCCGGGACAGTCAAGAGACCCAGTACTTC. This translates into CASKLRDSQETQYF. This rearrangement joins TRBV2 to TRBJ2-5, with 7 bases fitting TRBD1. Germline values: CDR1 SNHLY, CDR2 FYNNEI. CDR3 size: 14 residues. Germline trimming cut 7 bases from V and 2 bases from J; bases unmatched to any gene: 7.

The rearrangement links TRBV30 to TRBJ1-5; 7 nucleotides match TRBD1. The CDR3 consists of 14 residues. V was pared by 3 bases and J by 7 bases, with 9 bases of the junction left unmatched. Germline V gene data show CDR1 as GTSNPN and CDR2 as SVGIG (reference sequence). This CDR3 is CAWSQGQAGQPQHF. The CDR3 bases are TGTGCCTGGAGCCAAGGACAGGCGGGGCAGCCCCAGCATTTT.

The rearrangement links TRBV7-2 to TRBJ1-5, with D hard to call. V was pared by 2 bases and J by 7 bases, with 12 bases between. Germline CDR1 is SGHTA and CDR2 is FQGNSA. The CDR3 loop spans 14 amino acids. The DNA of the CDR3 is TGTGCCAGCAGCTTAATGTCAGTTAGCCAGCCCCAGCATTTT. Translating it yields CASSLMSVSQPQHF.

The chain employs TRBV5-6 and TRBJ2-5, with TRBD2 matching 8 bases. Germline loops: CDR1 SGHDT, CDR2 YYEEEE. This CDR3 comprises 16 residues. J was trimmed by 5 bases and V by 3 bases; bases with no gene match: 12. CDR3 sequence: CASSSGTSAQWETQYF. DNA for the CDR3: TGTGCCAGCAGCTCCGGGACTAGTGCCCAGTGGGAGACCCAGTACTTC.

This chain's CDR3 is CASTLDTEAFF. CDR3 DNA: TGTGCCAGCACCTTAGACACTGAAGCTTTCTTT. This chain joins TRBV2 and TRBJ1-1; D is uncertain. V was clipped by 7 bases and J by 3 bases, with 6 bases between them. Germline-derived CDR1 and CDR2 are SNHLY and FYNNEI. This CDR3 spans 11 amino acids. The full variable domain, rest sourced from reference TRBV2 and TRBJ1-1, is EPEVTQTPSHQVTQMGQEVILRCVPISNHLYFYWYRQILGQKVEFLVSFYNNEISEKSEIFDDQFSVERPDGSNFTLKIRSTKLEDSAMYFCASTLDTEAFFGQGTRLTVV.